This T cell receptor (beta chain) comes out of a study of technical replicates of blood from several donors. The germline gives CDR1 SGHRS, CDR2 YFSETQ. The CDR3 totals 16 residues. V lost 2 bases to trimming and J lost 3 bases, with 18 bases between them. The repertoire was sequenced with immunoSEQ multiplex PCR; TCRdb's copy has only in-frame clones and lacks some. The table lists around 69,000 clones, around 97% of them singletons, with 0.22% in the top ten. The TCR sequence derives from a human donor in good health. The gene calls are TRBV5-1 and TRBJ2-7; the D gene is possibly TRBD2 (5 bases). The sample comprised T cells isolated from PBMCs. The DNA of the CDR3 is TGCGCCAGCAGCTTCTCATCGACTACTCAGATCTACGAGCAGTACTTC. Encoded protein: CASSFSSTTQIYEQYF.